This record covers a single T cell receptor (beta chain). This clonotype was counted many times. The specificity of this receptor is unknown. No much larger clone exists at a distance of one base, and base qualities are not known. To synthesize cDNA, template-switch 5'RACE was performed with a primer carrying a 10-nucleotide random unique molecular identifier so that each TCR transcript was tagged. Every sequencing run covered 15-18 subjects and yielded more than 180 million TCR-beta sequences. Total RNA was extracted with the RNeasy kit. The KAPA Real-time Library Amplification kit was used to amplify TCR-beta VDJ regions with primers for the TCR constant region and the 5'RACE anchor. A first PCR added sample indexes and Illumina adaptors, and a second PCR then raised library yield. The roughly 650 bp TCR product was size-selected on a 2% E-gel SizeSelection system after Ampure bead purification. Before pooling, library quality was checked on a Bioanalyzer, concentration was measured with Qubit, and libraries were quantified with the Kapa Library Quantification kit. Libraries were sequenced paired-end 2 x 150 bp on an Illumina HiSeq 2500. To increase sequence diversity, roughly 24-31% phiX was spiked into each library pool. From the authors' description of their analysis: The UMI-based MiGEC pipeline processed quality-filtered reads and removed over 75% of raw TCR sequences during error correction. VDJ genes were aligned to IMGT germline references, and clonotypes were defined by unique CDR3 amino acid sequence plus V-J genes. VDJtools evaluated clonal expansion, Shannon diversity and CDR3 relatedness (CalcPairwiseDistances, ClusterSamples); CLCbio workbench built phylogenetic trees. Expanded clones were defined as having at least 8 unique UMIs, based on coefficient-of-variation modelling across technical triplicates. TCRdb reprocessing: public reads trimmed at Q25 with fastp, clones called with MiXCR, in-frame beta chains kept. One record per CDR3 amino acid sequence lists the most common genes and DNA. TCRdb's processing, not the study's, gives the V and J calls here. This sample holds roughly 100,000 distinct CDR3 sequences; 3.5% were observed only once. The biggest ten clones account for 6% of the sample.

For unsorted PBMC libraries, 2 million PBMCs were used after storage in RNAlater at -80 degrees C until RNA extraction. Multiple sclerosis patients were enrolled in a US clinical protocol under which disease progression was evaluated by magnetic resonance imaging. Peripheral blood was subjected to Ficoll-Hypaque density gradient centrifugation to isolate PBMCs, which were then cryopreserved in liquid nitrogen. The CDR3 runs 14 residues from the cysteine to the phenylalanine. Of all the DNA, just the CDR3 is kept, 42 bases in frame from base 1. Sequences SGHAT (CDR1) and FQNNGV (CDR2) are obtained from the germline V gene. The junction shows trimming of 3 bases on V and 2 bases on J, and the gene matches do not reach 4 bases of it. This sample is part of a study of neurological immune-mediated disorders (dated by TCRdb to between 2018 and 2020). Background for the entire study: Among the approximately 35 multiple sclerosis patients, relapsing-remitting MS accounted for approximately 31 and secondary progressive MS accounted for 3. Peripheral blood TCR-beta repertoires from patients with HTLV-I-associated myelopathy (HAM/TSP), patients with multiple sclerosis, and healthy controls were compared in the study using UMI-based sequencing. Longitudinal samples, technical triplicates and paired sorted CD4+ and CD8+ T-cell subsets, alongside PBMC samples, were included among the approximately 110 TCR-beta libraries. The cohort was made up of 60 to 75 subjects, consisting of roughly 14 HAM/TSP patients, some 34 multiple sclerosis patients and 20 healthy controls. The paper's findings and limits, for the study overall: No clinical or MRI features were associated with the MS cluster, and the authors said that larger cohorts are needed. TCR clonal expansion was greatest in HAM/TSP patients and smallest in MS patients, who ranked below even healthy controls. In phylogenetic analysis, the repertoires of 18 of 34 MS patients grouped into a cluster of related CDR3 sequences, which suggests a possible signature at the repertoire level. No identical CDR3 amino acid sequences were shared among expanded clones across subjects, suggesting private TCR-beta repertoires in all groups.

Sequencing input: PBMCs. Here the chain combines TRBV11-2 and TRBJ2-7, and TRBD2 aligns with 7 junction nucleotides. This receptor was identified in a woman aged 18-30 years with multiple sclerosis. The sequenced DNA: TGTGCCAGCAGCTTCACGGGGGGACCCTACGAGCAGTACTTC. It codes for CASSFTGGPYEQYF.